Presented here are 23 T cell receptor beta chains from one specimen sequenced in a study of blood T cells in healthy people across ages (dated by TCRdb to the mid-2010s). The method behind the library was 5' RACE. Sequenced using an Illumina HiSeq 2500. The second PCR ran for about 6 to 11 cycles and used a J-beta primer mix along with a sample-barcoded 5' primer. TCRdb reran the public reads through fastp at Q25 and MiXCR, keeping productive beta chains. Entries are consolidated by CDR3 protein sequence, retaining the most common genes and DNA. Across this sample there are about 1.4 million distinct CDR3 sequences, with approximately 59% seen only once. 6.5% to 8.5% of the sample is held by the ten biggest clonotypes. Sequencing used blood. The receptors derive from a man aged 18 to 29 in good health.

The chain couples TRBV2 to TRBJ2-4, with unresolved D. Germline CDR1 SNHLY, CDR2 FYNNEI. V was cut by 6 bases and J by 7 bases, with 10 bases left in between. The CDR3 has 12 amino acids. CDR3 DNA: TGTGCCAGCAGATACCTGGGGAACATTCAGTACTTC. Protein: CASRYLGNIQYF.

The chain employs TRBV7-2 and TRBJ2-1, with 8 bases that match TRBD2. Germline V gene sequence: CDR1 SGHTA, CDR2 FQGNSA. V shed 5 bases, J shed 10 bases, and the junction held 16 bases outside the gene matches. CDR3 length: 16 amino acids. Here the CDR3 DNA reads TGTGCCAGCAGCCTAATAGGACTAGCCAACCTGTACGAGCAGTTCTTC. This sequence encodes CASSLIGLANLYEQFF.

This clonotype has a single count. The DNA of the CDR3 is TGCAGTGCTAGCCCTTTAGCGGGGAACACCGGGGAGCTGTTTTTT. Translation gives CSASPLAGNTGELFF. V is TRBV20-1 and J is TRBJ2-2; 7 bases match TRBD2. Germline V gives CDR1 DFQATT, CDR2 SNEGSKA (reference sequence). V lost 3 bases, J lost 1 base, and 5 bases stayed unmatched. The CDR3 extends over 15 amino acids.

There are a few counts of this clonotype. J is TRBJ2-1 and V is TRBV14; D may be TRBD2 (5 bases). Trimming left V 1 base short and J 6 bases short, with 10 bases between. From germline, CDR1 is SGHDN and CDR2 FVKESK. This CDR3 has 14 residues. The CDR3 DNA is TGTGCCAGCAGCCAAGTCCTAGCTTCCAATGAGCAGTTCTTC. Protein sequence: CASSQVLASNEQFF.

The V and J genes are TRBV6-1 and TRBJ1-3; D is ambiguous. Trimming cost V 1 base and J 0 bases, with 7 bases left between them. This CDR3 is built from 15 residues. Germline lookup yields CDR1 MNHNS and CDR2 SASEGT. The chain's CDR3 is CASSEVVYSGNTIYF. CDR3 bases: TGTGCCAGCAGTGAAGTTGTATACTCTGGAAACACCATATATTTT.

V is TRBV29-1 and J is TRBJ2-7, with D unclear. This CDR3 has 15 residues. Germline CDR1 and CDR2: SQVTM and ANQGSEA. The V gene lost 1 base and the J gene lost 6 bases, with 19 bases spanning the gap. The CDR3 sequence is CSVEVSEQTVGEQYF. CDR3 nucleotide sequence: TGCAGCGTTGAAGTATCGGAGCAAACGGTCGGCGAGCAGTACTTC.

This clonotype has just a few counts. The J gene is TRBJ2-3, the V gene TRBV28, with 7 bases that match TRBD1. Germline CDR1 and CDR2: MDHEN and SYDVKM. The length of the CDR3 is 14 residues. Trimming cost V 8 bases and J 0 bases; bases outside gene matches: 5. In DNA form, the CDR3 reads TGTGCCAGCGTGAGACAGGGCAGCACAGATACGCAGTATTTT. This gives the protein CASVRQGSTDTQYF.

The DNA of the CDR3 is TGCAGTGCTAGAAAACTAGCGGGGGGGCCAGGCACAGATACGCAGTATTTT. It codes for CSARKLAGGPGTDTQYF. The genes are TRBV20-1 and TRBJ2-3; 13 bases match TRBD2. The V gene's germline CDR1 is DFQATT and CDR2 SNEGSKA (reference sequence). V was clipped by 2 bases and J by 1 base; unmatched bases: 6. The CDR3 covers 17 residues.

This chain joins TRBV27 and TRBJ2-2; no clear D gene. The germline CDR1 and CDR2 sequences are MNHEY and SMNVEV (reference sequence). Trimming left V 5 bases short and J 4 bases short, with 14 bases between. The CDR3 totals 15 residues. CDR3 sequence: CASSPRPTLTGELFF. The CDR3 bases are TGTGCCAGCAGTCCTAGGCCGACCCTCACCGGGGAGCTGTTTTTT.

The chain has TRBV20-1 and TRBJ1-2; possible D gene TRBD1, 6 bases. V was clipped by 5 bases and J by 10 bases, with 20 bases between them. The V gene's germline CDR1 is DFQATT and CDR2 SNEGSKA (reference sequence). The CDR3 is made up of 13 amino acids. CDR3 residues: CSAYPGGPEVYTF. For the CDR3, the DNA is TGCAGTGCTTACCCTGGGGGCCCGGAAGTCTACACCTTC.

The rearrangement links TRBV7-9 to TRBJ2-5; maybe TRBD2 (7 bases). Trimming cost V 3 bases and J 11 bases, with 22 bases left between them. The CDR3 runs 15 residues. CDR1 SEHNR and CDR2 FQNEAQ come from the germline V gene (reference sequence). Here the CDR3 DNA reads TGTGCCAGCAGCTTTGCCGTGGGGGGGGCTCAAGGACAGTACTTC. Its translation: CASSFAVGGAQGQYF. Variable domain in full (rest from reference TRBV7-9 and TRBJ2-5): DTGVSQNPRHKITKRGQNVTFRCDPISEHNRLYWYRQTLGQGPEFLTYFQNEAQLEKSRLLSDRFSAERPKGSFSTLEIQRTEQGDSAMYLCASSFAVGGAQGQYFGPGTRLLVL.

The chain is built from TRBV29-1 and TRBJ2-1; 7 bases match TRBD1. V shed 7 bases, J shed 10 bases, and the junction held 10 bases outside the gene matches. From germline, CDR1 is SQVTM and CDR2 ANQGSEA. The CDR3 consists of 12 residues. CDR3 sequence: CSARDSPVEQFF. The CDR3 DNA is TGCAGCGCTAGGGACAGCCCAGTGGAGCAGTTCTTC.

V gene TRBV3-1 combines with J gene TRBJ2-7; D possibly corresponds to TRBD2 (7 bases). The CDR3 has 15 residues. V lost 1 base to trimming and J lost 4 bases, with 14 bases between them. The germline CDR1 and CDR2 sequences are LGHDT and YNNKEL (reference sequence). The CDR3 DNA is TGTGCCAGCAGCCAAGCCGGAGGGGGGGTGTACGAGCAGTACTTC. The encoded protein is CASSQAGGGVYEQYF.

The rearrangement joins TRBV6-5 to TRBJ2-1; D possibly corresponds to TRBD1 (5 bases). CDR1 MNHEY and CDR2 SVGAGI come from the germline V gene. This CDR3 is 12 amino acids long. V lost 4 bases to trimming and J lost 8 bases, with 9 bases between them. The CDR3 DNA is TGTGCCAGCAGTTTCCAGGGATATGAGCAGTTCTTC. Its translation: CASSFQGYEQFF.

V is TRBV9 and J is TRBJ2-7; D not certain. The V and J ends lost 3 bases and 4 bases respectively, with 14 bases between them. This CDR3 is 14 amino acids long. CDR1 and CDR2 (germline): SGDLS, YYNGEE. The CDR3 here is CASSGRTWVYEQYF. Here the CDR3 DNA reads TGTGCCAGCAGCGGTCGGACGTGGGTATACGAGCAGTACTTC.

The rearrangement uses TRBV27 and TRBJ1-5; D unclear. The V end was cut by 5 bases, the J end by 0 bases, with 11 bases between. This CDR3 has 15 residues. Germline CDR1 reads MNHEY; CDR2 reads SMNVEV (reference sequence). The chain's CDR3 is CASSTYTDSNQPQHF. CDR3 nucleotide sequence: TGTGCCAGCAGTACATACACCGATAGCAATCAGCCCCAGCATTTT.

This chain uses TRBV7-9 with TRBJ2-7; possible D gene TRBD2, 6 bases. CDR1 and CDR2 from the germline V gene are SEHNR and FQNEAQ (reference sequence). With 5 bases removed from V and 3 bases from J, the gap between germline ends came to 23 bases. This CDR3 comprises 17 residues. CDR3 nucleotides: TGTGCCAGCAGCCCGCAGAGGGCGGGACCTCCGAACTACGAGCAGTACTTC. Amino acid sequence: CASSPQRAGPPNYEQYF.

The chain employs TRBV10-3 and TRBJ2-1, with 7 bases lining up with TRBD2. Germline loops: CDR1 ENHRY, CDR2 SYGVKD. V gave up 0 bases and J gave up 8 bases; unmatched junction bases: 10. This CDR3 spans 16 amino acids. The CDR3 bases are TGTGCCATCAGTGAGTCGCGAGAGCGGGGAGGCGATGAGCAGTTCTTC. Amino acid sequence: CAISESRERGGDEQFF.

This clonotype was counted between two and nine times. The chain links TRBV29-1 to TRBJ2-5; 8 nucleotides align to TRBD1. The J call may not be correct, given that the DNA end is closer to TRBJ2-7. This CDR3 comprises 13 residues. Germline V gives CDR1 SQVTM, CDR2 ANQGSEA. CDR3 DNA: TGCAGCGCTATTTCACAGGGGGGAGACGAGCAGTACTTC. It yields the protein CSAISQGGDEQYF.

This clonotype was counted between two and nine times. V is TRBV29-1 and J is TRBJ2-2, with 13 bases fitting TRBD2. CDR1 and CDR2 from the germline V gene are SQVTM and ANQGSEA. V shed 7 bases, J shed 7 bases, and the junction held 3 bases outside the gene matches. CDR3 length: 13 residues. CDR3 nucleotide sequence: TGCAGCGCTGGACTAGCGGGAGTCGGGGAGCTGTTTTTT. This gives the protein CSAGLAGVGELFF.

This chain connects TRBV28 to TRBJ2-4; TRBD2 matches at 9 bases. The J call could be wrong; TRBJ2-5 is a better fit for the DNA end. The germline V gene encodes CDR1 MDHEN and CDR2 SYDVKM. This CDR3 has 15 amino acids. CDR3 coding DNA: TGTGCCAGCAGCTTACTCCTAGCGGGGAGTAAGACCCAGTACTTC. Amino acid sequence: CASSLLLAGSKTQYF.

This chain connects TRBV7-8 to TRBJ2-1, with 7 bases that match TRBD2. This CDR3 contains 12 residues. Germline assignment: CDR1 SGHVS and CDR2 FQNEAQ. With V trimmed by 5 bases and J by 15 bases, 10 bases remained unmatched. CDR3 sequence (DNA): TGTGCCAGCAGCCCCACCGGGGGGACCCTGTTCTTC. Its protein is CASSPTGGTLFF.

V gene TRBV7-9 combines with J gene TRBJ2-6; 8 positions agree with TRBD1. The CDR3 is 17 residues long. Germline lookup yields CDR1 SEHNR and CDR2 FQNEAQ (reference sequence). Unmatched junction bases numbered 9, after V lost 5 bases and J lost 3 bases. CDR3 nucleotides: TGTGCCAGCAGCGATTGGGGACAGGTTTTTGGGGCCAACGTCCTGACTTTC. Translation: CASSDWGQVFGANVLTF.